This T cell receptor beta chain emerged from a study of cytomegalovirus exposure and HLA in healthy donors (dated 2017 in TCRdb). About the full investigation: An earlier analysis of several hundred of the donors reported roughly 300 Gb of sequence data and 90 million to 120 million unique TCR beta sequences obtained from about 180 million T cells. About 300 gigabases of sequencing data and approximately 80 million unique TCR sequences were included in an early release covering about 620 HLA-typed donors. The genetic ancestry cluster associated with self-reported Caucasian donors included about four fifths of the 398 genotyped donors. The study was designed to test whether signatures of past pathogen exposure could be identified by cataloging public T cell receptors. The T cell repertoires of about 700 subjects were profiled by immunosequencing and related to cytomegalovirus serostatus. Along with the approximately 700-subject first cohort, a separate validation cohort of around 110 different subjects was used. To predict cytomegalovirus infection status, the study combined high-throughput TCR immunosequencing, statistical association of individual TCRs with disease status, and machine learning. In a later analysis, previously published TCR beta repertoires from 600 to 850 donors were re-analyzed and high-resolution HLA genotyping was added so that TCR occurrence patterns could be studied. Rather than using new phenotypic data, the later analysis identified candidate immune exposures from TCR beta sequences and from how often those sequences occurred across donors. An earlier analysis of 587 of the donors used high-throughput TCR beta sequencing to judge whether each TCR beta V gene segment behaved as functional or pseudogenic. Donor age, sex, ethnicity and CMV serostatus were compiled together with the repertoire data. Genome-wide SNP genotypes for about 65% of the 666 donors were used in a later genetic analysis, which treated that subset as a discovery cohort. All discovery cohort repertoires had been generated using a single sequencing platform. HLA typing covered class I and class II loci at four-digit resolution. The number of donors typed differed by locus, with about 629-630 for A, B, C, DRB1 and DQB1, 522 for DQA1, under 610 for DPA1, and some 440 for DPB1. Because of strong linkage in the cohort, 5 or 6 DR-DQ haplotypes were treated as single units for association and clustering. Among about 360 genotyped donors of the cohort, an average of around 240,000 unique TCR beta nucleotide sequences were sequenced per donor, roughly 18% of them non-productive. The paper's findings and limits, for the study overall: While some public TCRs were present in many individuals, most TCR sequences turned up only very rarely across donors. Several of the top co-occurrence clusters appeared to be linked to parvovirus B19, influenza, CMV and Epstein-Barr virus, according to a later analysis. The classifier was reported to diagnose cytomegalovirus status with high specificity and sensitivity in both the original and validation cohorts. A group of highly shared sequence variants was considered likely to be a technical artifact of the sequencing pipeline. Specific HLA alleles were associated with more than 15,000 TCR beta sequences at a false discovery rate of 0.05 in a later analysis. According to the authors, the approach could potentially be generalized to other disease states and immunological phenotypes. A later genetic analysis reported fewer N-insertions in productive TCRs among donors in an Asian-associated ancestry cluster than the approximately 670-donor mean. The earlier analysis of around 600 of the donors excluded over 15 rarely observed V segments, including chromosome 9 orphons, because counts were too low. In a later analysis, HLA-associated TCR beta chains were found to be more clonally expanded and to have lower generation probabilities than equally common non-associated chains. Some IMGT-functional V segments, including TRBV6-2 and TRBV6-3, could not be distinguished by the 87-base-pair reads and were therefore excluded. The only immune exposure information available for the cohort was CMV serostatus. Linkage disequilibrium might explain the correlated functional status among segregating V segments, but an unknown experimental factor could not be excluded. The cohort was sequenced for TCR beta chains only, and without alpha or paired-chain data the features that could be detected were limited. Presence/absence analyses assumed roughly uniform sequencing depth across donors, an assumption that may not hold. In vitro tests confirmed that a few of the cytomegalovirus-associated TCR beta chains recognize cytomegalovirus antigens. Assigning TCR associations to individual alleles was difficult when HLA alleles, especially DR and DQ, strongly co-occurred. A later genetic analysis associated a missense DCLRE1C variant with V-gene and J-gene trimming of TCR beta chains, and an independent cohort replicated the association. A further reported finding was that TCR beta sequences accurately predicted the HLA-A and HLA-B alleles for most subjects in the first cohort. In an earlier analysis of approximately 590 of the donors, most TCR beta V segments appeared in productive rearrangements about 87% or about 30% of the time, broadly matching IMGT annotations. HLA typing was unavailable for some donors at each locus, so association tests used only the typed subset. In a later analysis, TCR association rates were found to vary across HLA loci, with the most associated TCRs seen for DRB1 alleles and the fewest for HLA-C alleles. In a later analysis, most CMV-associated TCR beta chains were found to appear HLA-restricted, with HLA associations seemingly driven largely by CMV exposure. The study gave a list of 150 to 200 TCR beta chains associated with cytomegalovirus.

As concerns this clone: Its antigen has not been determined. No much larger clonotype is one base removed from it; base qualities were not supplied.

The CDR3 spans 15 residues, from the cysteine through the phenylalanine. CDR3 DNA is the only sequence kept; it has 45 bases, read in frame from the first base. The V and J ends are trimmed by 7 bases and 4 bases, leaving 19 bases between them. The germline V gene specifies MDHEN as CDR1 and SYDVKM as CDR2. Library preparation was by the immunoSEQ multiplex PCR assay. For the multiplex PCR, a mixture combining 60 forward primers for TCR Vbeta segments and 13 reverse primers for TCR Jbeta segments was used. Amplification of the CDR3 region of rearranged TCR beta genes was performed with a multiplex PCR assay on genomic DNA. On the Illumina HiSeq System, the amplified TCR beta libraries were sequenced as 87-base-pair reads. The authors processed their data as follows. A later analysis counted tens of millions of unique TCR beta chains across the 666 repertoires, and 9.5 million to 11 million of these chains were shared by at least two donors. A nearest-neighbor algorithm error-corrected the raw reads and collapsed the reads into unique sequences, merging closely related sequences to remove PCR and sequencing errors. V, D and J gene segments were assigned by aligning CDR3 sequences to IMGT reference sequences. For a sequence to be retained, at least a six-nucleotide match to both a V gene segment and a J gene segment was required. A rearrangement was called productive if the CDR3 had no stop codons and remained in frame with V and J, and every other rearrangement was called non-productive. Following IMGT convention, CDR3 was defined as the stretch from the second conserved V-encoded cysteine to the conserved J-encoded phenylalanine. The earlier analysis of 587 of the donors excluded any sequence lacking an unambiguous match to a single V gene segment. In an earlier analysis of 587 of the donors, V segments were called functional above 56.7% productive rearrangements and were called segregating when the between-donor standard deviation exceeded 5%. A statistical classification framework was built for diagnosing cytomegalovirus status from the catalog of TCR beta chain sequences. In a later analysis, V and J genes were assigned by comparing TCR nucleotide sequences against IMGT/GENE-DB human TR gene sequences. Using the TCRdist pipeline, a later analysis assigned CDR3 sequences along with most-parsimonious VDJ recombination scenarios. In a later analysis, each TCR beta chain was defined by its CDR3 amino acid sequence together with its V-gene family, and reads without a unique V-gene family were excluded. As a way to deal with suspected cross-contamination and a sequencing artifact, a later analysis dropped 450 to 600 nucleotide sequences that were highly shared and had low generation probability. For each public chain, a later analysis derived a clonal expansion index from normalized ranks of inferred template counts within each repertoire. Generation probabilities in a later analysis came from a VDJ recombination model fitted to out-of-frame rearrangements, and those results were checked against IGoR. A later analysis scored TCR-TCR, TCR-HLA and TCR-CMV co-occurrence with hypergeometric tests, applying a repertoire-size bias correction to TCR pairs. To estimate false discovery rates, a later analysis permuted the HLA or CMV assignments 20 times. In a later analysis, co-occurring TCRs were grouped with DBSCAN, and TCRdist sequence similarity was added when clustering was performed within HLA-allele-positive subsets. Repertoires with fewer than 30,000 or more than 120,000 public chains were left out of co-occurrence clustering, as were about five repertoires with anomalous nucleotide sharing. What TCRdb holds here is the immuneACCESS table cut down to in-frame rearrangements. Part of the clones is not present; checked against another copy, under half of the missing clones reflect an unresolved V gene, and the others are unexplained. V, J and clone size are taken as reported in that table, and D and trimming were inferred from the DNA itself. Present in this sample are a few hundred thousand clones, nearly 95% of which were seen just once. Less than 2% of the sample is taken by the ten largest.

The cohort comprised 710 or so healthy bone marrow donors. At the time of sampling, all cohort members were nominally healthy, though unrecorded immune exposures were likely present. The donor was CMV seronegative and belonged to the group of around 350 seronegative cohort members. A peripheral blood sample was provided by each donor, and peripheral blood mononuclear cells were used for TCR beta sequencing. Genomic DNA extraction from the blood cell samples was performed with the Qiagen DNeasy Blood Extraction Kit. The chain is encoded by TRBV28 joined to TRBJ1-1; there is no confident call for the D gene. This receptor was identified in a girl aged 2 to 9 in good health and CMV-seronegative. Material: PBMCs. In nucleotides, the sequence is TGTGCCAGCACCCTGACGGGAATTGGGAGCACTGAAGCTTTCTTT. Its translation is CASTLTGIGSTEAFF.